Listed below are T cell receptor beta chains from one sample, sequenced in a study of blood T cell dynamics during melanoma immunotherapy. Clones were sequenced by immunoSEQ multiplex PCR, and TCRdb holds only the in-frame ones, with some missing. This table has thousands of clones, about 80% appearing once. The material sequenced was blood, taken from a patient treated with checkpoint blockade. These receptors came from a human donor with melanoma. CDR3s include the opening cysteine and the closing phenylalanine or tryptophan. A D gene is named only where the DNA matches it firmly.

d_gene	j_gene	v_gene	CDR3nt	CDR3aa
.	TRBJ1-1	TRBV9	TGTGCCAGCAGCCCAAGGGTCGAGAACACTGAAGCTTTCTTT	CASSPRVENTEAFF
TRBD1	TRBJ2-2	TRBV29-1	TGCAGCGTTAGTGACAGGGGTAACACCGGGGAGCTGTTTTTT	CSVSDRGNTGELFF
.	TRBJ1-4	TRBV11-2	TGTGCCAGCAGCTTAGATGATGGGTACAGAACTAATGAAAAACTGTTTTTT	CASSLDDGYRTNEKLFF
.	TRBJ2-7	TRBV27	TGTGCCAGCAGTCCAGGGACGGAGGCCCCCTACGAGCAGTACTTC	CASSPGTEAPYEQYF
.	TRBJ1-3	TRBV5-4	TGTGCCAGCAGCTACGGGGTGGGAAACACCATATATTTT	CASSYGVGNTIYF
TRBD2	TRBJ2-1	TRBV7-2	TGTGCCAGCAGCCTCTGGACTAGCGGGACCGACAATGAGCAGTTCTTC	CASSLWTSGTDNEQFF
.	TRBJ1-1	TRBV28	TGTGCCAGCAGTTGGCGGGTGAACACTGAAGCTTTCTTT	CASSWRVNTEAFF
.	TRBJ1-3	TRBV7-9	TGTGCCAGCAGCTTAATCTCTGCCGGGTCTGGAAACACCATATATTTT	CASSLISAGSGNTIYF
.	TRBJ2-7	TRBV27	TGTGCCAGCAGTCCGTACCCCAGCAGGGACCTTTACGAGCAGTACTTC	CASSPYPSRDLYEQYF
.	TRBJ1-4	TRBV28	TGTGCCAGCAGGGCTGCTGAAAAACTGTTTTTT	CASRAAEKLFF
.	TRBJ1-1	TRBV19	TGTGCCAGTAGCCGAGGGCGGGCAACCACTGAAGCTTTCTTT	CASSRGRATTEAFF
TRBD2	TRBJ2-7	TRBV4-3	TGCGCCAGCAGCCAAGCGGGAGGGCCCAACGAGCAGTACTTC	CASSQAGGPNEQYF
TRBD2	TRBJ2-5	TRBV7-2	TGTGCCAGCAGCTTAATCGAACGGGAGGGCCGAAGGTACTTC	CASSLIEREGRRYF
.	TRBJ1-3	TRBV7-6	TGTGCCAGCAGCCCCACCCTTAGACAGGTTTCAAACACCATATATTTT	CASSPTLRQVSNTIYF
.	TRBJ1-2	TRBV29-1	TGCAGCGTTGAAGATGGCCAGGACCCAAACTATGGCTACACCTTC	CSVEDGQDPNYGYTF
TRBD1	TRBJ1-4	TRBV2	TGTGCCAGCAGTAGTGACGGTCGGGACAGTGAAAAACTGTTTTTT	CASSSDGRDSEKLFF
.	TRBJ1-5	TRBV5-6	TGTGCCAGCAGCTTTGCCCAGGGGAGTCAGCCCCAGCATTTT	CASSFAQGSQPQHF
.	TRBJ1-5	TRBV19	TGTGCCAGTAGTATTATGGACCTAGTGGATCAGCCCCAGCATTTT	CASSIMDLVDQPQHF
.	TRBJ2-7	TRBV28	TGTGCCAGCATATCAAGGCTCAGGCCCACTCGGGAGCAGTACTTC	CASISRLRPTREQYF